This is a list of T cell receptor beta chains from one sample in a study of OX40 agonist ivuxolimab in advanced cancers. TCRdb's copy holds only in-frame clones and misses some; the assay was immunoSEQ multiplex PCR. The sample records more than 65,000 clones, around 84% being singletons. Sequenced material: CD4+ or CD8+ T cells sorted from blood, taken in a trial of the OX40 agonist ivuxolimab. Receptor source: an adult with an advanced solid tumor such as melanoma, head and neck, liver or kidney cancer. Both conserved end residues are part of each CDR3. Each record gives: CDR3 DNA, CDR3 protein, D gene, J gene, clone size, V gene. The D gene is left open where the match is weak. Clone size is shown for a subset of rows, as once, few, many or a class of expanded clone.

TGTGCCAGCAGCACCGACAGGAACTATGGCTACACCTTC	CASSTDRNYGYTF	.	TRBJ1-2	once	TRBV11-3
TGTGCCAGCAGTTGGCAGGGGACAGGAGAGACCCAGTACTTC	CASSWQGTGETQYF	TRBD1	TRBJ2-5	.	TRBV5-8
TGTGCCAGCAGTGCCTCGGGACACTCTGGAAACACCATATATTTT	CASSASGHSGNTIYF	.	TRBJ1-3	.	TRBV6-5
TGCGCCAGCAGCTTGGCGGGGGGACAGTATGGAAACACCATATATTTT	CASSLAGGQYGNTIYF	TRBD1	TRBJ1-3	.	TRBV5-1
TGTGCCAGCAGCCAAGTAGGGCAGGTCGGGGAGCTGTTTTTT	CASSQVGQVGELFF	.	TRBJ2-2	once	TRBV4-2
TGTGCCAGCAGCCGGGACAGGGGAGAGACCCAGTACTTC	CASSRDRGETQYF	TRBD1	TRBJ2-5	.	TRBV7-2
TGTGCCAGCAGCTTAGAAGTCCTTGGGACAGTCAACACCGGGGAGCTGTTTTTT	CASSLEVLGTVNTGELFF	TRBD1	TRBJ2-2	.	TRBV11-3
TGTGCCAGCAGTTTAAGGTTATCGGCTAGCGGGAGGTTCGATACGCAGTATTTT	CASSLRLSASGRFDTQYF	TRBD2	TRBJ2-3	.	TRBV27
TGTGCCAGCAGTTACTCTCACCGGGGGGCTCGCGCTGAAGCTTTCTTT	CASSYSHRGARAEAFF	.	TRBJ1-1	.	TRBV6-5
TGTGCCAGCAGTTTAACCGGCGGAGATACGCAGTATTTT	CASSLTGGDTQYF	.	TRBJ2-3	.	TRBV28
TGCGCCAGCGCGCTAGAAGGACCTTCACCCCTCCACTTT	CASALEGPSPLHF	.	TRBJ1-6	.	TRBV5-1
TGTGCCAGCAGCCCGAGACAGGGGGCCGGGGCCAACGTCCTGACTTTC	CASSPRQGAGANVLTF	TRBD1	TRBJ2-6	.	TRBV7-2
TGTGCCAGCAGCGCTCAGAGCTATGGCTACACCTTC	CASSAQSYGYTF	.	TRBJ1-2	.	TRBV9
TGTGCCAGCAGCTCCCCCAGCACAGATACGCAGTATTTT	CASSSPSTDTQYF	.	TRBJ2-3	.	TRBV11-2
TGTGCCAGCAGCTTGGAAATTTGGGGGGAGCAGTACTTC	CASSLEIWGEQYF	.	TRBJ2-7	.	TRBV5-5
TGTGCCAGCAGCCTCGGGGAGGGGAACACTGAAGCTTTCTTT	CASSLGEGNTEAFF	.	TRBJ1-1	few	TRBV7-8
TGTGCCAGCAGTCCGCGTCGGGATACGCAGTATTTT	CASSPRRDTQYF	.	TRBJ2-3	few	TRBV6-5
TGTGCCAGCAGAAGGGACACGACATCCTACGAGCAGTACTTC	CASRRDTTSYEQYF	.	TRBJ2-7	.	TRBV2
TGTGCCAGCAGTGAAGTGGACAGGGGGCCTGGAAACACCATATATTTT	CASSEVDRGPGNTIYF	TRBD1	TRBJ1-3	.	TRBV6-1
TGTGCCAGCAGCTGGGGGACAGATCTTGGTGAGCAGTTCTTC	CASSWGTDLGEQFF	TRBD1	TRBJ2-1	.	TRBV5-4
TGTGCCTGGAGGAGCCTATATGGGGGAGGCTACACCTTC	CAWRSLYGGGYTF	.	TRBJ1-2	.	TRBV30
TGTGCCAGCCGCCCTCGGGACGGATCATACGAGCAGTACTTC	CASRPRDGSYEQYF	.	TRBJ2-7	.	TRBV6-5